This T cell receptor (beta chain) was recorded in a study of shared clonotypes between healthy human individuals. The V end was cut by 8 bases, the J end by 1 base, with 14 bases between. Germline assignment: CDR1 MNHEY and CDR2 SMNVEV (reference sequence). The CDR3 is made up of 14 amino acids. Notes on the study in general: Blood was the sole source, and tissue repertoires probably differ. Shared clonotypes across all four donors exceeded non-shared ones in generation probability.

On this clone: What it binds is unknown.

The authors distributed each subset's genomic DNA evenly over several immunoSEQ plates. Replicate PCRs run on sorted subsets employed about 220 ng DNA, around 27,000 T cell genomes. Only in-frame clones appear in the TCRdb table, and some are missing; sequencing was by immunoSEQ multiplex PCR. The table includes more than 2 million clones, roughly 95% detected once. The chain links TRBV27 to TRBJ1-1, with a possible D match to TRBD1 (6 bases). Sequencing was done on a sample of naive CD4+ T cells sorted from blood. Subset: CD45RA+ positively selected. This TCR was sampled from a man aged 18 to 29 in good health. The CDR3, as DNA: TGTGCCAGCGGTCTACAGGGCCCGAACACTGAAGCTTTCTTT. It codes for CASGLQGPNTEAFF.